The source of this T cell receptor beta chain is a study of blood T cell repertoires in COVID-19. Turning to the study itself: Nucleic acid was either cDNA or gDNA, and it came from T cells, B-cell-depleted T cells, or PBMCs.

The CDR3 runs 14 residues. CDR1 is MNHEY and CDR2 is SVGAGI in the germline V gene. V shed 0 bases and J shed 7 bases, with 13 bases lying between them. Method: immunoSEQ multiplex PCR; TCRdb's copy keeps in-frame clones and lacks some. Of fewer than 350,000 clones listed, around 81% are singletons. Sequenced input: peripheral blood. This receptor was obtained from a woman aged 60 to 75 with active or convalescent COVID-19. The chain has TRBV6-5 and TRBJ2-7; possible D gene TRBD1, 6 bases. CDR3 DNA: TGTGCCAGCAGTTACTCCAGGGGCGTTGGGGAGCAGTACTTC. Its protein is CASSYSRGVGEQYF.